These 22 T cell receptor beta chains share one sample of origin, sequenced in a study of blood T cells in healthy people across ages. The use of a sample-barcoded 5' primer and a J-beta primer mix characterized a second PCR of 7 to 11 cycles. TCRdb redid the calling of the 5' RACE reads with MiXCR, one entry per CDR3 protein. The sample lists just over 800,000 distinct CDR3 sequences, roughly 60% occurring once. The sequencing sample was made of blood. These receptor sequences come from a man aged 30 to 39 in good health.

This CDR3 is CASVRQPYSNQPQHF. CDR3 nucleotides: TGTGCCAGCGTCCGACAGCCGTATAGCAATCAGCCCCAGCATTTT. The chain employs TRBV2 and TRBJ1-5, with a tentative D call TRBD1 (5 bases). The CDR3 covers 15 residues. Germline V lookup: CDR1 SNHLY, CDR2 FYNNEI. V was shortened by 8 bases and J by 0 bases, with 14 bases between the two germline ends.

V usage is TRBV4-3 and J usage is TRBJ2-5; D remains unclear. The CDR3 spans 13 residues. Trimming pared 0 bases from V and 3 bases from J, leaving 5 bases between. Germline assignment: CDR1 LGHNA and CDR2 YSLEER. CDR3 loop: CASSQDRKETQYF. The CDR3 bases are TGCGCCAGCAGCCAAGACAGGAAAGAGACCCAGTACTTC.

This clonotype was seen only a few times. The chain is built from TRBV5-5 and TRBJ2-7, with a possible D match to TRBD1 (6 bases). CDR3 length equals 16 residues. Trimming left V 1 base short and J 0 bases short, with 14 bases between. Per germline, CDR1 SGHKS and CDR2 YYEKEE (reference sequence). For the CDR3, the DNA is TGTGCCAGCAGCTTGACAGCGGACAGAGCCTCCTACGAGCAGTACTTC. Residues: CASSLTADRASYEQYF.

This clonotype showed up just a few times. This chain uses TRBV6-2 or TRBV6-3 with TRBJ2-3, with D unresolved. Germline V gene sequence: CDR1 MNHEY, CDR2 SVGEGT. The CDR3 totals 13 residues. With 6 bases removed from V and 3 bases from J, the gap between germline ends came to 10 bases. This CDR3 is CASSKDSTDTQYF. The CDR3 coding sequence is TGTGCCAGCAGCAAAGACTCAACAGATACGCAGTATTTT.

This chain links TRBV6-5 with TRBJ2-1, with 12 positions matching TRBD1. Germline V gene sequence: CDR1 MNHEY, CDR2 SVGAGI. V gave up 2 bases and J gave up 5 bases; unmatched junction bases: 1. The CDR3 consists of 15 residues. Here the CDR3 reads CASSYGTGGNNEQFF. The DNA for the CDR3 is TGTGCCAGCAGTTACGGGACAGGGGGCAACAATGAGCAGTTCTTC.

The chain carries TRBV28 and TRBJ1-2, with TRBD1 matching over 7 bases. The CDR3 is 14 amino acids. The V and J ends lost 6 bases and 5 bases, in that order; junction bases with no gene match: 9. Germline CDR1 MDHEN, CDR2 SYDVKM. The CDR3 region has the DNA TGTGCCAGCAGCCCCCTCGGGACAGAATATGGCTACACCTTC. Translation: CASSPLGTEYGYTF.

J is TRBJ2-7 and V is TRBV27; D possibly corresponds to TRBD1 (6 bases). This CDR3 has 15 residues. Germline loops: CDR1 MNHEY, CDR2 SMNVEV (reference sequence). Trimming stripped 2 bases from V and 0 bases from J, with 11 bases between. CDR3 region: CASSLRTASSYEQYF. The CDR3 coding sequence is TGTGCCAGCAGTTTAAGGACAGCCAGCTCCTACGAGCAGTACTTC.

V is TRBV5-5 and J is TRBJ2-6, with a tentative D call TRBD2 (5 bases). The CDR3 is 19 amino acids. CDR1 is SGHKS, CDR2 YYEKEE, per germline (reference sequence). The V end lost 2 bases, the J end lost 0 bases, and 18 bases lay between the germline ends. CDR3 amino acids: CASSLPSKVGISGANVLTF. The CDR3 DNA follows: TGTGCCAGCAGCTTACCCTCTAAGGTCGGGATCTCTGGGGCCAACGTCCTGACTTTC.

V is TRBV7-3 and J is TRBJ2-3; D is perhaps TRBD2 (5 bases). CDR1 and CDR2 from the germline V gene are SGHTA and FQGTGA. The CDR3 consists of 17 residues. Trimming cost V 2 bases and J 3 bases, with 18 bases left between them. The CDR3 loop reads CASSLPSGGSRTDTQYF. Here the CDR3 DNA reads TGTGCCAGCAGCTTACCATCGGGTGGGAGCAGGACAGATACGCAGTATTTT. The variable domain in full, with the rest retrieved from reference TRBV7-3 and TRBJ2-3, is GAGVSQTPSNKVTEKGKYVELRCDPISGHTALYWYRQSLGQGPEFLIYFQGTGAADDSGLPNDRFFAVRPEGSVSTLKIQRTERGDSAVYLCASSLPSGGSRTDTQYFGPGTRLTVL.

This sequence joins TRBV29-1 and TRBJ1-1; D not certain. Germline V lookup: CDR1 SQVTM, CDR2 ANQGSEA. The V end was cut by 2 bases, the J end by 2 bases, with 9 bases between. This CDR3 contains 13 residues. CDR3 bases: TGCAGCGTTGAACCGGAACCAAACACTGAAGCTTTCTTT. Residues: CSVEPEPNTEAFF. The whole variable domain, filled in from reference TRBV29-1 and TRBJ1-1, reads SAVISQKPSRDICQRGTSLTIQCQVDSQVTMMFWYRQQPGQSLTLIATANQGSEATYESGFVIDKFPISRPNLTFSTLTVSNMSPEDSSIYLCSVEPEPNTEAFFGQGTRLTVV.

This chain's CDR3 is CASSLWGAQYF. In nucleotides, the CDR3 is TGTGCCAGCAGCTTGTGGGGGGCCCAGTACTTC. The J gene is TRBJ2-5, the V gene TRBV7-9, with D maybe TRBD2 (6 bases). The CDR3 totals 11 residues. Trimming pared 3 bases from V and 9 bases from J, leaving 8 bases between. CDR1 and CDR2 (germline): SEHNR, FQNEAQ (reference sequence).

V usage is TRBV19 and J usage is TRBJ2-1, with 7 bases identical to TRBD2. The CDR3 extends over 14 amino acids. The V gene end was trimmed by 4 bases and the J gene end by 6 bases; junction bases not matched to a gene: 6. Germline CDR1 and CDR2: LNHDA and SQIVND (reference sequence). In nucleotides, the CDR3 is TGTGCCAGTAGTAGTGCTAGCGGACGCAATGAGCAGTTCTTC. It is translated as CASSSASGRNEQFF.

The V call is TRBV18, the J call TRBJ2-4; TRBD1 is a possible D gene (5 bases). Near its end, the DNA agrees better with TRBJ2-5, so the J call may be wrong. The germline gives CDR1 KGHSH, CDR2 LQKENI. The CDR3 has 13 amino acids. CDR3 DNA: TGTGCCAGCTCCCCTTCAGGGTCAGAGACCCAGTACTTC. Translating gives CASSPSGSETQYF.

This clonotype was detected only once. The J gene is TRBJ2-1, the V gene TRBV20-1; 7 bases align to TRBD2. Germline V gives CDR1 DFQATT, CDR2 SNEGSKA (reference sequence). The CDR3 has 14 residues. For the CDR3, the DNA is TGCAGCGCTGGTATGGGGGGGTCCTACAATGAGCAGTTCTTC. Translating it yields CSAGMGGSYNEQFF.

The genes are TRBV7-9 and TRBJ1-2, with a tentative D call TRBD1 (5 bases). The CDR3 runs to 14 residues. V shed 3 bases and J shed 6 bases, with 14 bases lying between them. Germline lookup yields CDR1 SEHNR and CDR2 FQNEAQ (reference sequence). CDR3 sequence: CASSFMNLRDGYTF. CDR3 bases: TGTGCCAGCAGCTTCATGAACCTCAGGGATGGCTACACCTTC.

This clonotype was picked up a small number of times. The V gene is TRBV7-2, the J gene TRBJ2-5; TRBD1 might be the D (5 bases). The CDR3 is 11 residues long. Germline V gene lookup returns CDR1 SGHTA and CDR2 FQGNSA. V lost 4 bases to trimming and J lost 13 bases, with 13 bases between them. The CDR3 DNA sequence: TGTGCCAGCAGCTCGTGGGGCAGGCCGTACTTC. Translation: CASSSWGRPYF. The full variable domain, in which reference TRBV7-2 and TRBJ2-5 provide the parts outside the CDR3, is GAGVSQSPSNKVTEKGKDVELRCDPISGHTALYWYRQSLGQGLEFLIYFQGNSAPDKSGLPSDRFSAERTGGSVSTLTIQRTQQEDSAVYLCASSSWGRPYFGPGTRLLVL.

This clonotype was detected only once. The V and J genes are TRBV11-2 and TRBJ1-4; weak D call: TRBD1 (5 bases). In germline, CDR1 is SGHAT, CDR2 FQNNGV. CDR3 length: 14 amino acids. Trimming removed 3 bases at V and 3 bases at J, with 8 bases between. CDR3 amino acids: CASSFGAPNEKLFF. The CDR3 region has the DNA TGTGCCAGCAGCTTTGGGGCACCTAATGAAAAACTGTTTTTT. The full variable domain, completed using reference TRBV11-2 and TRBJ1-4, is EAGVAQSPRYKIIEKRQSVAFWCNPISGHATLYWYQQILGQGPKLLIQFQNNGVVDDSQLPKDRFSAERLKGVDSTLKIQPAKLEDSAVYLCASSFGAPNEKLFFGSGTQLSVL.

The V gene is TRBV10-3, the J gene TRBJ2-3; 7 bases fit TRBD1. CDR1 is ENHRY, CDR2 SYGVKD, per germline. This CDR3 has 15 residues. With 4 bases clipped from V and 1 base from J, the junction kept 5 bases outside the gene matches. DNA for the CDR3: TGTGCCATCAGTGGGGCAGGACAGGGCACAGATACGCAGTATTTT. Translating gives CAISGAGQGTDTQYF.

CDR3 DNA: TGTGCCAGCAGCCAAGACGAGGACTGGGGGGAGACCCAGTACTTC. Residues: CASSQDEDWGETQYF. This rearrangement joins TRBV3-1 to TRBJ2-7; perhaps D is TRBD1 or TRBD2 (5 bases each). The DNA end is more similar to TRBJ2-5, so the J call may be wrong. Germline CDR1 and CDR2: LGHDT and YNNKEL (reference sequence). The CDR3 spans 15 residues.

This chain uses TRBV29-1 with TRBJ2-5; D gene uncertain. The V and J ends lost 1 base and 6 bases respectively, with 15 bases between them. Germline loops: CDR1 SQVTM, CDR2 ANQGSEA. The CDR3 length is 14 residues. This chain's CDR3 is CSVEVIDALKTQYF. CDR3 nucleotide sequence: TGCAGCGTTGAAGTGATCGACGCTTTAAAGACCCAGTACTTC.

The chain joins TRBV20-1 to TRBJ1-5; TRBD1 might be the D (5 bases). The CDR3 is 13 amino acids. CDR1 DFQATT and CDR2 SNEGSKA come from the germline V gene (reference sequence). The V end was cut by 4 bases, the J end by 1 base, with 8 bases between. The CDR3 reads CSATDKSNQPQHF. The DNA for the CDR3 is TGCAGTGCTACGGACAAGAGCAATCAGCCCCAGCATTTT.

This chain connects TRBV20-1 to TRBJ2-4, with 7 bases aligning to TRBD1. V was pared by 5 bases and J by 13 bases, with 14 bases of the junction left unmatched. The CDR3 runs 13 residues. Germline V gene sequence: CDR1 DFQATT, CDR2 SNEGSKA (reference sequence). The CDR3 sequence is CSAAGTEGWEQYF. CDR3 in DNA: TGCAGTGCTGCCGGGACAGAGGGATGGGAGCAGTACTTC.